This TCR beta chain stems from a study of brain T cells in children with intractable seizures. Time point meaning: blood from clinic visit 5 months post-surgery; TSC patient then seizure free. Only cases whose brain tissue showed the highest T cell transcript signatures were sequenced. At least one anti-epileptic drug was given before surgery. This CDR3 has 14 residues. Trimming removed 8 bases from V and 0 bases from J, with 11 bases in between. Looked up from germline, CDR1 is SNHLY and CDR2 is FYNNEI. Some clones are missing from TCRdb's copy, which holds only in-frame ones; the method was immunoSEQ multiplex PCR. The sample consists of 300,000 to 400,000 clones, roughly 93% of them appearing once.

The specimen was peripheral blood, collected around 5 months after surgery. The receptor was isolated from a boy younger than two with tuberous sclerosis and intractable seizures. The rearrangement joins TRBV2 to TRBJ2-1, with D perhaps TRBD2 (6 bases). The CDR3 DNA reads as TGTGCCAGCGGTACTAGCAGCTCCTACAATGAGCAGTTCTTC. Protein: CASGTSSSYNEQFF.